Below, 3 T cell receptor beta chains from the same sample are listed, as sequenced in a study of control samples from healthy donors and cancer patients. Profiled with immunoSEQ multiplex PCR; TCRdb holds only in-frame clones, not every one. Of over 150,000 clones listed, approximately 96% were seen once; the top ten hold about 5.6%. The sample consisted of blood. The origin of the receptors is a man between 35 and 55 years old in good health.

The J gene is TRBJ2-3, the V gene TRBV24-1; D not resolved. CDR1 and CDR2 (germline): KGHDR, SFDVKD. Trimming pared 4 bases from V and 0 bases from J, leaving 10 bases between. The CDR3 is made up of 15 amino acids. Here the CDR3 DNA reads TGTGCCACCAGTGACCCAACAGAAAGCACAGATACGCAGTATTTT. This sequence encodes CATSDPTESTDTQYF.

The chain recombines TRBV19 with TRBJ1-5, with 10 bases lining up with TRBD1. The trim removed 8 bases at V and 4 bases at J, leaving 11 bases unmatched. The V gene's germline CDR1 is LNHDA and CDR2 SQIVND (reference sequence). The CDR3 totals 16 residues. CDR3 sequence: CASSRDRGGRNQPQHF. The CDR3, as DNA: TGTGCCAGTTCGCGGGACAGGGGAGGGAGGAATCAGCCCCAGCATTTT.

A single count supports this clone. For the CDR3, the DNA is TGCGCCAGCAGCACCGGACTGCCCCCAGATACGCAGTATTTT. Translation: CASSTGLPPDTQYF. The chain recombines TRBV5-1 with TRBJ2-3, with D maybe TRBD2 (5 bases). The CDR3 consists of 14 residues. Germline loops: CDR1 SGHRS, CDR2 YFSETQ. V lost 4 bases and J lost 4, with 13 bases in between.